A selection of T cell receptor beta chains follows, all from one sample in a study of shared clonotypes between healthy human individuals. Assay used: immunoSEQ multiplex PCR; TCRdb lists only in-frame clones, some missing. The data contain roughly 2,000,000 clones, less than 95% of them singletons. The sample comprised naive CD8+ T cells sorted from blood. These TCRs come from a man aged 18 to 30 in good health. The CDR3 runs from the conserved cysteine through the conserved F or W. The D gene is left open where the match is weak. Size is omitted from some rows. Given values are once, few, many or a class for expanded clones.

>once|TRBJ1-1|.|TRBV14
CASSQAAGQQHFENTEAFF
TGTGCCAGCAGCCAAGCGGCGGGGCAGCAGCATTTCGAGAACACTGAAGCTTTCTTT
>.|TRBJ2-3|.|TRBV13
CASSLPTGGGAEADTQYF
TGTGCCAGCAGCCTCCCTACTGGCGGGGGCGCCGAGGCCGATACGCAGTATTTT
>.|TRBJ2-1|TRBD2|TRBV4-3
CASSQVLAEYNEQFF
TGCGCCAGCAGCCAAGTCCTAGCGGAGTACAATGAGCAGTTCTTC
>.|TRBJ1-3|.|TRBV28
CASNSLAGRGSPGNTIYF
TGTGCCAGCAATTCACTTGCCGGCAGGGGATCGCCTGGAAACACCATATATTTT
>.|TRBJ1-1|.|TRBV5-4
CASSFSLPQPHDTEAFF
TGTGCCAGCAGCTTTTCCCTACCGCAGCCTCATGACACTGAAGCTTTCTTT
>.|TRBJ1-5|.|TRBV7-9
CASSSAAGERNQPQHF
TGTGCCAGCAGCTCGGCCGCAGGGGAACGCAATCAGCCCCAGCATTTT
>few|TRBJ1-1|.|TRBV11-2
CASSLEGVNTEAFF
TGTGCCAGCAGCTTAGAAGGGGTTAACACTGAAGCTTTCTTT
>once|TRBJ2-7|TRBD1|TRBV5-8
CASDGTDFYEQYF
TGTGCCAGCGACGGGACAGACTTCTACGAGCAGTACTTC
>.|TRBJ2-7|.|TRBV5-1
CASSPTTITAYEQYF
TGCGCCAGCAGCCCAACGACGATTACAGCCTACGAGCAGTACTTC
>.|TRBJ2-7|TRBD1|TRBV28
CASTQTGGSYEQYF
TGTGCCAGCACCCAAACAGGGGGTTCCTACGAGCAGTACTTC
>.|TRBJ1-2|.|TRBV23-1
CASSQSDRDYTF
TGCGCCAGCAGTCAATCTGACAGAGACTACACCTTC
>.|TRBJ2-7|TRBD1|TRBV5-4
CASSRPGQNYEQYF
TGTGCCAGCAGCAGGCCGGGACAGAACTACGAGCAGTACTTC
>.|TRBJ1-2|.|TRBV7-9
CASSFGPEEGYTF
TGTGCCAGCAGCTTCGGGCCCGAGGAGGGCTACACCTTC
>.|TRBJ1-5|TRBD1|TRBV4-1
CASSPQGNQPQHF
TGCGCCAGCAGCCCACAGGGGAATCAGCCCCAGCATTTT
>.|TRBJ2-7|TRBD1|TRBV27
CASSFTGDSSYEQYF
TGTGCCAGCAGTTTTACAGGGGACAGCTCCTACGAGCAGTACTTC
>.|TRBJ2-2|.|TRBV9
CASSSILASRNTGELFF
TGTGCCAGCAGCTCTATCTTGGCGAGCCGCAACACCGGGGAGCTGTTTTTT
>.|TRBJ1-6|.|TRBV5-6
CASSLAATPNTYNSPLHF
TGTGCCAGCAGCTTGGCCGCGACACCGAACACCTATAATTCACCCCTCCACTTT
>.|TRBJ1-6|.|TRBV19
CASSHKSSYNSPLHF
TGTGCCAGTAGCCACAAGAGCTCCTATAATTCACCCCTCCACTTT
>.|TRBJ2-3|.|TRBV6-5
CASSPGADTQYF
TGTGCCAGCAGCCCAGGGGCAGATACGCAGTATTTT
>once|TRBJ2-7|.|TRBV4-1
CASSQGDPGLGYEQYF
TGCGCCAGCAGCCAGGGGGATCCGGGGCTCGGCTACGAGCAGTACTTC
>.|TRBJ1-1|.|TRBV29-1
CSVVAGAPDAFF
TGCAGCGTTGTGGCAGGGGCGCCCGATGCTTTCTTT
>.|TRBJ2-7|TRBD1|TRBV28
CASSLGQGIYEQYF
TGTGCCAGCAGTTTGGGACAGGGGATCTACGAGCAGTACTTC
>.|TRBJ2-1|.|TRBV9
CASSVGATNEQFF
TGTGCCAGCAGCGTAGGCGCTACGAATGAGCAGTTCTTC
>.|TRBJ2-7|.|TRBV5-1
CASSLEGLTYEQYF
TGCGCCAGCAGCTTGGAGGGACTTACCTACGAGCAGTACTTC
>.|TRBJ2-7|.|TRBV29-1
CSVEGSAGGSGYEQYF
TGCAGCGTTGAAGGGTCGGCTGGGGGAAGTGGGTACGAGCAGTACTTC
>.|TRBJ2-7|TRBD2|TRBV9
CASSVLAGVGNEQYF
TGTGCCAGCAGCGTATTGGCGGGAGTAGGCAACGAGCAGTACTTC
>.|TRBJ2-1|.|TRBV21-1
CASSKSLRLAGGREQFF
TGTGCCAGCAGCAAATCGCTTCGGCTAGCGGGGGGGCGGGAGCAGTTCTTC
>.|TRBJ2-1|TRBD2|TRBV7-9
CASSSPPLAGGDNEQFF
TGTGCCAGCAGCTCACCACCACTAGCGGGAGGGGACAATGAGCAGTTCTTC
>.|TRBJ2-1|.|TRBV9
CASSVVGTAYNEQFF
TGTGCCAGCAGCGTAGTAGGTACGGCCTACAATGAGCAGTTCTTC
>.|TRBJ2-3|.|TRBV27
CASSLGTYLGDTQYF
TGTGCCAGCTCCCTCGGGACTTACCTAGGAGATACGCAGTATTTT
>.|TRBJ2-1|TRBD2|TRBV9
CASSVIAGANEQFF
TGTGCCAGCAGCGTAATAGCGGGAGCCAATGAGCAGTTCTTC
>.|TRBJ2-7|TRBD1|TRBV5-1
CASSYSGGNVYEQYF
TGCGCCAGCAGCTACTCAGGGGGCAACGTGTACGAGCAGTACTTC
>.|TRBJ2-2|.|TRBV19
CASTLGVWDTGELFF
TGTGCCAGTACCTTGGGGGTGTGGGACACCGGGGAGCTGTTTTTT
>once|TRBJ2-3|.|TRBV19
CASKGTDTQYF
TGTGCCAGTAAGGGCACAGATACGCAGTATTTT
>.|TRBJ2-7|TRBD1|TRBV5-8
CASGDREIYEQYF
TGTGCCAGTGGGGACAGGGAAATCTACGAGCAGTACTTC
>.|TRBJ1-1|.|TRBV5-6
CASSPGLVNTEAFF
TGTGCCAGCAGCCCGGGTCTTGTGAACACTGAAGCTTTCTTT
>once|TRBJ2-3|TRBD1|TRBV7-9
CASSLGGQGARTDTQYF
TGTGCCAGCAGCTTAGGAGGACAGGGGGCTCGCACAGATACGCAGTATTTT
>.|TRBJ1-1|TRBD1|TRBV11-1
CASSLVPTGTGFGEAFF
TGTGCCAGCAGCTTAGTCCCAACCGGGACAGGGTTTGGAGAAGCTTTCTTT
>.|TRBJ2-7|.|TRBV5-6
CASGSPSSYEQYF
TGTGCCAGCGGCAGCCCCAGCTCCTACGAGCAGTACTTC
>.|TRBJ1-1|.|TRBV6-1
CASSEASVEGEAFF
TGTGCCAGCAGTGAAGCGTCTGTAGAGGGTGAAGCTTTCTTT
>.|TRBJ2-3|TRBD2|TRBV7-8
CASSLGLDSDTQYF
TGTGCCAGCAGCCTTGGACTAGATTCTGATACGCAGTATTTT
>.|TRBJ2-3|.|TRBV19
CASTPDYPSTDTQYF
TGTGCCAGTACCCCGGACTACCCTAGCACAGATACGCAGTATTTT
>.|TRBJ2-2|.|TRBV4-1
CASSLRSAGELFF
TGCGCCAGCAGCCTACGAAGCGCCGGGGAGCTGTTTTTT
>.|TRBJ2-1|TRBD2|TRBV15
CATSLVAGGAEQFF
TGTGCCACCAGTTTAGTAGCGGGGGGCGCTGAGCAGTTCTTC
>.|TRBJ2-2|TRBD1|TRBV4-1
CASSLQGTGELFF
TGCGCCAGCAGTCTACAGGGGACCGGGGAGCTGTTTTTT
>.|TRBJ2-7|TRBD2|TRBV6-5
CASSILGTSGDEQYF
TGTGCCAGCAGTATACTGGGGACTAGCGGGGACGAGCAGTACTTC
>once|TRBJ2-1|TRBD2|TRBV5-1
CASRKTSGSGSSYNEQFF
TGCGCCAGCAGGAAAACTAGCGGGAGTGGGAGCTCCTACAATGAGCAGTTCTTC
>.|TRBJ1-6|TRBD1|TRBV14
CASSQDQETGDSPLHF
TGTGCCAGCAGCCAAGATCAAGAGACAGGGGATTCACCCCTCCACTTT